This entry lists 7 T cell receptor beta chains sequenced from one sample in a study of cytomegalovirus exposure and HLA in healthy donors. The PCR employed 60 Vbeta primers together with 13 Jbeta primers. The protocol was immunoSEQ multiplex PCR, while the TCRdb copy is restricted to in-frame clones and leaves out a portion. The sample holds over 70,000 clones; 65% to 75% are singletons and the top ten take around 2.3%. The specimen was PBMCs. These receptor sequences come from a man aged 25-40 years in good health and CMV-seronegative.

This clone occurred a few times. CDR3 in amino acids: CASGPGTGYGYTF. The DNA of the CDR3 is TGTGCCAGTGGTCCCGGGACAGGTTATGGCTACACCTTC. The chain uses TRBV19 and TRBJ1-2, with 8 bases fitting TRBD1. V was pared by 8 bases and J by 5 bases, with 7 bases of the junction left unmatched. Germline CDR1 is LNHDA and CDR2 is SQIVND (reference sequence). The CDR3 sequence is 13 residues long.

As concerns this clone: Other DNA sequences in this specimen translate into the identical CDR3. The chain uses TRBV19 and TRBJ1-1; 7 bases are shared with TRBD1. Germline V gene lookup returns CDR1 LNHDA and CDR2 SQIVND (reference sequence). The CDR3 is 14 amino acids. V trimming: 6 bases; J trimming: 1 base; junction bases outside the gene matches: 5. CDR3 amino acids: CASSTGQRNTEAFF. In nucleotides, the CDR3 is TGTGCCAGTAGCACGGGACAGAGGAACACTGAAGCTTTCTTT. The complete variable domain, with remaining parts taken from reference TRBV19 and TRBJ1-1, reads DGGITQSPKYLFRKEGQNVTLSCEQNLNHDAMYWYRQDPGQGLRLIYYSQIVNDFQKGDIAEGYSVSREKKESFPLTVTSAQKNPTAFYLCASSTGQRNTEAFFGQGTRLTVV.

This clone was detected a few times. This chain connects TRBV5-1 to TRBJ1-1, with a possible D match to TRBD1 (5 bases). Per the germline V gene, CDR1 is SGHRS and CDR2 is YFSETQ. This CDR3 has 13 residues. Trimming pared 0 bases from V and 6 bases from J, leaving 9 bases between. Here the CDR3 DNA reads TGCGCCAGCAGCTTGGCGACAGCTGCTGAAGCTTTCTTT. Translating it yields CASSLATAAEAFF.

The rearrangement links TRBV28 to TRBJ2-5, with a tentative D call TRBD2 (6 bases). The CDR3 has 16 residues. V was clipped by 2 bases and J by 2 bases, with 15 bases between them. The germline V gene has CDR1 MDHEN and CDR2 SYDVKM. Here the CDR3 DNA reads TGTGCCAGCAGTTTACGTGCCCGGACTAAGCAAGAGACCCAGTACTTC. Residues: CASSLRARTKQETQYF.

This rearrangement joins TRBV6-6 to TRBJ2-5; D possibly corresponds to TRBD1 (5 bases). The CDR3 extends over 14 amino acids. In germline, CDR1 is MNHNY, CDR2 SVGAGI (reference sequence). V was trimmed by 0 bases and J by 3 bases, leaving 8 bases between them. CDR3 sequence (DNA): TGTGCCAGCAGTTACTCGACCAGGGAAGAGACCCAGTACTTC. Amino acid sequence: CASSYSTREETQYF.

Only a few counts were recorded for this clone. The chain joins TRBV30 to TRBJ1-2, with TRBD1 as a possible D gene (5 bases). The germline V gene encodes CDR1 GTSNPN and CDR2 SVGIG (reference sequence). V was cut by 5 bases and J by 4 bases, with 20 bases left in between. The CDR3 runs to 15 residues. Written as DNA, the CDR3 is TGTGCCTGGGGGGGGATAAGGTATCGTCGCTATGGCTACACCTTC. As protein: CAWGGIRYRRYGYTF.

There are a few counts of this clone. This rearrangement joins TRBV5-6 to TRBJ1-1; a weak D match, TRBD1 (6 bases). Looked up from germline, CDR1 is SGHDT and CDR2 is YYEEEE. This CDR3 has 13 residues. V dropped 4 bases and J dropped 5 bases, with 12 bases sitting between them. The CDR3 coding sequence is TGTGCCAGCAGCATTACAGGGTATACTGAAGCTTTCTTT. Translated, it gives CASSITGYTEAFF.